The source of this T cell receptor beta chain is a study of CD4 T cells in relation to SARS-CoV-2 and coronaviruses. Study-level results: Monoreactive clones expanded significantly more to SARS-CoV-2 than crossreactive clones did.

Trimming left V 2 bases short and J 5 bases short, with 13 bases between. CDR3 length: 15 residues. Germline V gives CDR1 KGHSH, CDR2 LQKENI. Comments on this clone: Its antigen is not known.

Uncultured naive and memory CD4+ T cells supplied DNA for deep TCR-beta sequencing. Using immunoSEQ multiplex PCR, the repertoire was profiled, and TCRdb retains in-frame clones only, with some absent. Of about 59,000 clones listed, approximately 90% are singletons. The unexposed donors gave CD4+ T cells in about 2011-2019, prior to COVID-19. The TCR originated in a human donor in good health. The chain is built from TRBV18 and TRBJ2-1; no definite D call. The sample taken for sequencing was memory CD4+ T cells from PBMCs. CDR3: CASSPYRQDDNEQFF. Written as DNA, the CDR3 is TGTGCCAGCTCACCATATCGGCAGGACGACAATGAGCAGTTCTTC.